This T cell receptor beta chain was observed in a study of blood T cells in healthy people across ages. For the second PCR, which ran for roughly 6 to 12 cycles, a sample-barcoded 5' primer and a J-beta primer mix were used. All cDNA molecules were each tagged by a template-switch adaptor with 12 random nucleotides. MiXCR was run by TCRdb on the 5' RACE reads, yielding one entry per CDR3 protein. The table lists fewer than 800,000 distinct CDR3 sequences, around 25% of them singletons. Germline trimming cut 4 bases from V and 4 bases from J; bases unmatched to any gene: 5. Germline CDR1 and CDR2: SGHDN and FVKESK. The CDR3 covers 17 residues. Whole-study results and caveats: The study found TCR beta diversity correlated strongly with naive T cell percentage.

This clonotype has a handful of counts. Its antigen is not identified. These data also featured in a second study, about T cells of mothers and their children. That work adds: Each donor was one of three healthy Caucasian mothers or one of their six children. There was no detection of any persistent microchimeric T cell clones.

The chain uses TRBV14 and TRBJ2-1, with 15 bases that match TRBD2. Material: blood. The receptor comes from a boy aged 5-17 years in good health. CDR3 amino acids: CASSLGLAGGRYNEQFF. In nucleotides, the CDR3 is TGTGCCAGCAGCCTGGGACTAGCGGGAGGAAGGTACAATGAGCAGTTCTTC.